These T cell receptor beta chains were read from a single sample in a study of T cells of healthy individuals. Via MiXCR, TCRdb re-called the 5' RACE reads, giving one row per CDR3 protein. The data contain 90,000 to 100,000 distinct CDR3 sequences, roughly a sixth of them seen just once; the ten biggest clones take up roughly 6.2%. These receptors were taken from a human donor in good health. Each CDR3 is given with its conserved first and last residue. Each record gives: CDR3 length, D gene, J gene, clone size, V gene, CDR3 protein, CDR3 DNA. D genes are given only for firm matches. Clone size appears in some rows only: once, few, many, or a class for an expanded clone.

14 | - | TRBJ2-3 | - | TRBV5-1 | CASSLGTNTDTQYF | TGCGCCAGCAGCTTGGGAACTAACACAGATACGCAGTATTTT
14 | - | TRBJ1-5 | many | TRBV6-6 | CASSSWGVNQPQHF | TGTGCCAGCAGTTCCTGGGGGGTCAATCAGCCCCAGCATTTT
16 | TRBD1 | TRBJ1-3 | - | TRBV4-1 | CASSPRQGAAGNTIYF | TGCGCCAGCAGTCCTCGACAGGGGGCGGCTGGAAACACCATATATTTT
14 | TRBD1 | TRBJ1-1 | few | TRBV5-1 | CASSPQGSGEEAFF | TGCGCCAGCAGCCCACAGGGGAGTGGGGAAGAAGCTTTCTTT
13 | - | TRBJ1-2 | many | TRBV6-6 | CASSQDGNYGYTF | TGTGCCAGCAGTCAAGACGGAAACTATGGCTACACCTTC
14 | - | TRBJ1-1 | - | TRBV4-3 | CASSRASRGFEAFF | TGCGCCAGCAGCCGCGCATCAAGGGGTTTTGAAGCTTTCTTT
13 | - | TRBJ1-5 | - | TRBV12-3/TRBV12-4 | CASSLDDNQPQHF | TGTGCCAGCAGTTTGGACGACAATCAGCCCCAGCATTTT
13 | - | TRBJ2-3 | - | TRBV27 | CASSNYRTDTQYF | TGTGCCAGCAGCAACTACCGCACAGATACGCAGTATTTT
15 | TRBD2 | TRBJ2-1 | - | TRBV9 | CASRPGTSAYNEQFF | TGTGCCAGCAGACCCGGGACTAGCGCCTACAATGAGCAGTTCTTC
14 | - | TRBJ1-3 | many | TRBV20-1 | CSAPGRGSGNTIYF | TGCAGTGCCCCAGGGCGGGGATCTGGAAACACCATATATTTT
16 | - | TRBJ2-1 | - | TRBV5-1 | CASSLAVGSVGSEQFF | TGCGCCAGCAGCTTGGCCGTCGGGAGTGTCGGCTCTGAGCAGTTCTTC
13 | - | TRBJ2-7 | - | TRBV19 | CASSPRGLYEQYF | TGTGCCAGTAGTCCGCGGGGCCTCTACGAGCAGTACTTC
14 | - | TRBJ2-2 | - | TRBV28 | CASVRVSNTGELFF | TGTGCCAGCGTAAGGGTCTCGAACACCGGGGAGCTGTTTTTT
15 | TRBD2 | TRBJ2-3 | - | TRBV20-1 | CSASRASGGRGTQYF | TGCAGTGCTAGTCGGGCTAGCGGGGGCCGAGGTACGCAGTATTTT
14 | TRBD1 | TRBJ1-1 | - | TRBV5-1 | CASSWKTGQTEAFF | TGCGCCAGCAGCTGGAAGACAGGGCAAACTGAAGCTTTCTTT
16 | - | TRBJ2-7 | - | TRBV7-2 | CASSSFSGGQGSEQYF | TGTGCCAGCAGCAGCTTCTCGGGTGGGCAGGGGAGCGAGCAGTACTTC
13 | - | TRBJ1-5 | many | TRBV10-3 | CAISSGARQPQHF | TGTGCCATCAGTTCAGGGGCCCGTCAGCCCCAGCATTTT
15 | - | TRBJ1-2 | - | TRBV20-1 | CSASPPGRVHYGYTF | TGCAGTGCTAGCCCCCCTGGGAGGGTTCACTATGGCTACACCTTC
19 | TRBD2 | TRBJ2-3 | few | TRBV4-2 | CASSQDQIRAGGGTDTQYF | TGTGCCAGCAGCCAAGATCAGATTAGAGCGGGAGGAGGCACAGATACGCAGTATTTT
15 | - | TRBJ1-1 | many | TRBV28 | CASSFMDSRVSEAFF | TGTGCCAGCAGTTTTATGGACAGCCGGGTGTCTGAAGCTTTCTTT
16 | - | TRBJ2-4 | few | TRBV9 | CASSVGGTLAKNIQYF | TGTGCCAGCAGCGTAGGTGGCACGTTAGCCAAAAACATTCAGTACTTC
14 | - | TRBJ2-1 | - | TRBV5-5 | CASSLTPGIDEQFF | TGTGCCAGCAGCTTAACGCCAGGGATCGATGAGCAGTTCTTC
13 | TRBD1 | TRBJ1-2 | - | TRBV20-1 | CSARQTGGGGYTF | TGCAGTGCTAGACAAACAGGGGGAGGTGGCTACACCTTC
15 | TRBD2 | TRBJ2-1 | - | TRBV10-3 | CASSASSGGAGEQFF | TGTGCCAGCAGTGCTTCTAGCGGGGGGGCCGGGGAGCAGTTCTTC
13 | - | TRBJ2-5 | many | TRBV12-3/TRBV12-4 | CASSLGWVETQYF | TGTGCCAGCAGTCTAGGGTGGGTGGAGACCCAGTACTTC
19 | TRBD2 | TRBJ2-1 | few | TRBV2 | CASLHDWLAGGGGSNEQFF | TGTGCCAGCTTGCACGATTGGCTAGCGGGAGGTGGAGGCAGCAATGAGCAGTTCTTC
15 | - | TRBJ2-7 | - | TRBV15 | CATSRDSSGGYEQYF | TGTGCCACCAGCAGAGATTCGAGCGGTGGGTACGAGCAGTACTTC
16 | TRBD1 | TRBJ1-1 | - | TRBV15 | CATSSPRDRMNTEAFF | TGTGCCACCAGCAGTCCCCGGGACAGGATGAACACTGAAGCTTTCTTT
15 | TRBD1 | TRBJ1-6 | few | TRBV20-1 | CSARGLTGDNSPLHF | TGCAGTGCTAGAGGATTGACAGGGGATAATTCACCCCTCCACTTT
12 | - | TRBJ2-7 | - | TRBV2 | CASSGSRGEQYF | TGTGCCAGCAGTGGGTCTCGGGGGGAGCAGTACTTC
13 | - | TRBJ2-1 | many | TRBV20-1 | CSARDHSYNEQFF | TGCAGTGCTAGAGACCACTCCTACAATGAGCAGTTCTTC
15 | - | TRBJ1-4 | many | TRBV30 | CAWSNGRVTNEKLFF | TGTGCCTGGAGTAACGGCCGAGTGACTAATGAAAAACTGTTTTTT
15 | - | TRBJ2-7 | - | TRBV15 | CATSRDDDSTYEQYF | TGTGCCACCAGCAGAGATGATGACAGCACCTACGAGCAGTACTTC
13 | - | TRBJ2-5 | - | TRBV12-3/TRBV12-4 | CASSHEILETQYF | TGTGCCAGCAGCCACGAAATCCTAGAGACCCAGTACTTC
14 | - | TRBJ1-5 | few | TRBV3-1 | CASSQGEGTQYGHF | TGTGCCAGCAGCCAAGGGGAAGGGACTCAATACGGGCATTTT
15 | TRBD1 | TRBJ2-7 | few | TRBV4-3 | CASSQETGLSYEQYF | TGCGCCAGCAGCCAAGAGACAGGGCTCTCCTACGAGCAGTACTTC
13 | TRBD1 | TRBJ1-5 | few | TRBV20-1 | CSAQGVGNQPQHF | TGCAGTGCCCAGGGGGTAGGCAATCAGCCCCAGCATTTT
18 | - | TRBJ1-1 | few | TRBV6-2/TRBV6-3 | CASSYRPSRGFLNTEAFF | TGTGCCAGCAGTTACCGCCCGTCCCGAGGGTTTTTGAACACTGAAGCTTTCTTT
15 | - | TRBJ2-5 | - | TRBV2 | CASSELGPQGETQYF | TGTGCCAGCAGTGAATTGGGACCCCAAGGGGAGACCCAGTACTTC
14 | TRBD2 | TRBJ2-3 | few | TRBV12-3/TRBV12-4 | CASSQREVTDTQYF | TGTGCCAGCAGCCAACGGGAGGTCACAGATACGCAGTATTTT
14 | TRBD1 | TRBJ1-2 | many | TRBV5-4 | CASSLWDRGQGYTF | TGTGCCAGCAGCTTGTGGGACAGGGGGCAAGGCTACACCTTC
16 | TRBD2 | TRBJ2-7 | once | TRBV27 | CASSPLGPGGPYEQYF | TGTGCCAGCAGCCCCCTGGGGCCGGGAGGCCCCTACGAGCAGTACTTC
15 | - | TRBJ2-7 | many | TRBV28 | CASSSTVADTYEQYF | TGTGCCAGCAGCTCCACAGTGGCAGATACCTACGAGCAGTACTTC
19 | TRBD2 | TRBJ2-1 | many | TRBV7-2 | CASSLILAGGPNPYNEQFF | TGTGCCAGCAGCTTAATACTAGCGGGGGGGCCGAACCCCTACAATGAGCAGTTCTTC
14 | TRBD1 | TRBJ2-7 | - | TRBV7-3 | CASSPQGADYEQYF | TGTGCCAGCAGCCCACAGGGGGCGGACTACGAGCAGTACTTC